Below are 18 T cell receptor beta chains sequenced from a single sample in a study of blood T cell repertoires in COVID-19. The table came from immunoSEQ multiplex PCR; TCRdb's copy has only in-frame clones and leaves some out. The repertoire has 150,000 to 200,000 clones, approximately 80% of them found once; the top ten carry 10% to 15%. Sample: PBMCs or T cells enriched from blood (not recorded which). These receptors all stem from a woman in her sixties who had recovered from COVID-19.

The V gene is TRBV3-1 (or the pseudogene TRBV3-2), the J gene TRBJ2-5; TRBD2 matches at 9 bases. CDR1 and CDR2 (germline): LGHDT, YNNKEL (reference sequence). The CDR3 runs 15 residues. Trimming at V came to 3 bases and at J to 2 bases, leaving 4 bases not matched to a gene. CDR3 in DNA: TGTGCCAGCAGCCATAGCGGGAGTCGTCAAGAGACCCAGTACTTC. It translates to CASSHSGSRQETQYF.

In DNA form, the CDR3 reads TGCAGCGTTGAAGATCGGCAGGCGAACACCGGGGAGCTGTTTTTT. Its translation: CSVEDRQANTGELFF. The chain has TRBV29-1 and TRBJ2-2, with D unclear. V lost 0 bases and J lost 0, with 8 bases in between. CDR1 SQVTM and CDR2 ANQGSEA come from the germline V gene. The CDR3 spans 15 residues.

The V call is TRBV28, the J call TRBJ2-7, with 11 bases matching TRBD1. With 2 bases clipped from V and 12 bases from J, the junction kept 12 bases outside the gene matches. Germline CDR1 and CDR2: MDHEN and SYDVKM. The CDR3 loop spans 15 amino acids. The CDR3 region is CASSLEPRTGGNPYF. The CDR3 nucleotides read TGTGCCAGCAGTTTAGAGCCCCGGACAGGGGGCAATCCGTACTTC.

This clone was seen only a few times. The rearrangement links TRBV19 to TRBJ1-2, with D possibly TRBD1 on 5 matching bases. The CDR3 sequence is 17 residues long. V lost 7 bases to trimming and J lost 8 bases, with 29 bases between them. Germline V gives CDR1 LNHDA, CDR2 SQIVND (reference sequence). Written as DNA, the CDR3 is TGTGCCAGTACCCCGGGGACTGGGAAATATTTTCCCTCGGGCTACACCTTC. Translated: CASTPGTGKYFPSGYTF.

The CDR3 protein is CASKGDPYEQYF. The DNA for the CDR3 is TGTGCCAGTAAAGGGGATCCCTACGAGCAGTACTTC. This chain joins TRBV19 and TRBJ2-7, with D possibly being TRBD1 (5 bases). The germline V gene has CDR1 LNHDA and CDR2 SQIVND (reference sequence). V was trimmed by 7 bases and J by 2 bases, leaving 9 bases between them. The CDR3 covers 12 residues. The full variable domain, its missing parts supplied by reference TRBV19 and TRBJ2-7, is DGGITQSPKYLFRKEGQNVTLSCEQNLNHDAMYWYRQDPGQGLRLIYYSQIVNDFQKGDIAEGYSVSREKKESFPLTVTSAQKNPTAFYLCASKGDPYEQYFGPGTRLTVT.

The V and J genes are TRBV18 and TRBJ2-6; 7 nucleotides line up with TRBD2. The V gene end was trimmed by 3 bases and the J gene end by 4 bases; junction bases not matched to a gene: 9. In germline, CDR1 is KGHSH, CDR2 LQKENI. The CDR3 has 17 residues. As DNA, the CDR3 is TGTGCCAGCTCACCCGGGACGGGGGGTACAGGGGCCAACGTCCTGACTTTC. This codes for CASSPGTGGTGANVLTF.

The chain couples TRBV18 to TRBJ1-2; possibly TRBD1 for D (5 bases). CDR3 length: 13 amino acids. Trimming shortened V by 3 bases and J by 8 bases, and 13 bases separated the two germline ends. The germline CDR1 and CDR2 sequences are KGHSH and LQKENI. CDR3 coding DNA: TGTGCCAGCTCACCGTCTGACAGCCGAGGCTACACCTTC. The encoded protein is CASSPSDSRGYTF.

The chain couples TRBV7-9 to TRBJ1-1, with unresolved D. Germline V lookup: CDR1 SEHNR, CDR2 FQNEAQ (reference sequence). The V and J ends lost 1 base and 4 bases respectively, with 19 bases between them. This CDR3 has 17 residues. The CDR3 region is CASSLGVVGPRGTEAFF. For the CDR3, the DNA is TGTGCCAGCAGCTTAGGCGTAGTCGGCCCCCGGGGCACTGAAGCTTTCTTT.

This clone appeared a few times. The CDR3 region has the DNA TGTGCCAGCAGCGAGACAGGGTCGGCAGATACGCAGTATTTT. Translated, it gives CASSETGSADTQYF. This rearrangement joins TRBV28 to TRBJ2-3; 7 nucleotides match TRBD1. V lost 6 bases, J lost 4 bases, and 7 bases stayed unmatched. CDR1 is MDHEN and CDR2 is SYDVKM in the germline V gene. CDR3 size: 14 residues.

The J gene is TRBJ2-2, the V gene TRBV18; 7 nucleotides align to TRBD2. The germline CDR1 and CDR2 sequences are KGHSH and LQKENI. J was trimmed by 7 bases and V by 1 base; bases with no gene match: 6. The CDR3 extends over 15 amino acids. The CDR3 coding sequence is TGTGCCAGCTCACCACTAAGGACTAGTCTCGGGGAGCTGTTTTTT. Residues: CASSPLRTSLGELFF.

The CDR3 is CASSYYNEQFF. The CDR3 DNA sequence: TGTGCCAGCAGTTACTATAATGAGCAGTTCTTC. This chain joins TRBV12-3 or TRBV12-4 and TRBJ2-1; no clear D. Trimming left V 4 bases short and J 7 bases short, with 5 bases between. The CDR3 consists of 11 residues.

The chain carries TRBV3-1 (or the pseudogene TRBV3-2) and TRBJ2-2; weak D call: TRBD1 (5 bases). This CDR3 has 17 amino acids. Germline-derived CDR1 and CDR2 are LGHDT and YNNKEL (reference sequence). The ends were cut back, 1 base at V and 5 bases at J, with 17 bases in the middle. In DNA form, the CDR3 reads TGTGCCAGCAGCCAAGTTGGGGCCCTAACGGGTACCGGGGAGCTGTTTTTT. It specifies CASSQVGALTGTGELFF.

CDR3 sequence: CASISDRWGNYGYTF. In DNA form, the CDR3 reads TGTGCCAGCATTTCGGACAGATGGGGTAACTATGGCTACACCTTC. The chain uses TRBV2 and TRBJ1-2, with a tentative D call TRBD1 (6 bases). This CDR3 comprises 15 residues. Germline CDR1 reads SNHLY; CDR2 reads FYNNEI. V was shortened by 7 bases and J by 1 base, with 16 bases between the two germline ends. Full variable domain (missing parts from reference TRBV2 and TRBJ1-2): EPEVTQTPSHQVTQMGQEVILRCVPISNHLYFYWYRQILGQKVEFLVSFYNNEISEKSEIFDDQFSVERPDGSNFTLKIRSTKLEDSAMYFCASISDRWGNYGYTFGSGTRLTVV.

J is TRBJ1-4 and V is TRBV4-1, with a possible D match to TRBD1 (5 bases). V lost 4 bases and J 8 bases, leaving 14 bases between the germline ends. This CDR3 has 14 amino acids. Germline V lookup: CDR1 MGHRA, CDR2 YSYEKL. As DNA, the CDR3 is TGCGCCAGCAGCCTCGGGGGAGGGAAGGAAAAACTGTTTTTT. This sequence encodes CASSLGGGKEKLFF.

The V and J genes are TRBV9 and TRBJ2-7; D may be TRBD1 (6 bases). The germline CDR1 and CDR2 sequences are SGDLS and YYNGEE. V lost 0 bases and J lost 4, with 14 bases in between. The CDR3 is 15 amino acids. The DNA of the CDR3 is TGTGCCAGCAGCGTAGGAGGGGGAATAAAGTACGAGCAGTACTTC. Its protein is CASSVGGGIKYEQYF.

This clone was observed once. The chain links TRBV28 to TRBJ1-2; D gene uncertain. CDR1 and CDR2 (germline): MDHEN, SYDVKM. This CDR3 is built from 13 residues. Trimming shortened V by 2 bases and J by 5 bases, and 9 bases separated the two germline ends. CDR3 region: CASSLNAAYGYTF. CDR3 coding DNA: TGTGCCAGCAGTTTAAATGCGGCATATGGCTACACCTTC.

The chain combines TRBV7-3 with TRBJ2-2; a possible D gene is TRBD2 (6 bases). V was shortened by 5 bases and J by 7 bases, with 14 bases between the two germline ends. From germline, CDR1 is SGHTA and CDR2 FQGTGA. This CDR3 has 14 residues. The CDR3 DNA reads TGTGCCAGCAGCCCGGGTGCGGGGTTCGGGGAGCTGTTTTTT. Protein: CASSPGAGFGELFF. Variable domain in full (rest from reference TRBV7-3 and TRBJ2-2): GAGVSQTPSNKVTEKGKYVELRCDPISGHTALYWYRQSLGQGPEFLIYFQGTGAADDSGLPNDRFFAVRPEGSVSTLKIQRTERGDSAVYLCASSPGAGFGELFFGEGSRLTVL.

The chain is built from TRBV5-1 and TRBJ1-1; D is undetermined. V dropped 0 bases and J dropped 6 bases, with 15 bases sitting between them. The CDR3 is 15 amino acids. The germline V gene encodes CDR1 SGHRS and CDR2 YFSETQ. CDR3 coding DNA: TGCGCCAGCAGCTTGGGGGGAGGGAAGGAGGCTGAAGCTTTCTTT. Translated, it gives CASSLGGGKEAEAFF.